This TCR beta chain was recovered during a study of blood T cell repertoires in COVID-19 (dated by TCRdb to 2020 to 2021). Context from the whole study: Samples covering the acute and convalescent phases of COVID-19 were provided by collaborators in the United States, Italy and Spain. The prospective study material was composed of cDNA or gDNA derived from T cells, B-cell-depleted T cells, or PBMCs. The dataset comprised deeply sampled blood TCRbeta repertoires from subjects exposed to, actively infected with, or recovered from COVID-19. The repertoires were released in a freely available public database intended as a resource for research on the immune response to SARS-CoV-2. Samples were obtained from the ongoing ImmuneRACE study (first 160 participants) and from some 1,200 subjects provided by 6 global collaborators. Sample metadata almost always included a de-identified subject ID, COVID-19 status, age in years and sex. Where available, HLA class I and class II types were taken from metadata supplied by the sample provider and were not determined by assay-based typing. What the research found in general, with its limitations: The amount of clinical and demographic metadata varied by source and participant and was provided uncurated.

The CDR3 sequence holds 15 residues, the cysteine and phenylalanine included. Only the CDR3 region is kept as DNA, spanning 45 bases read in frame from base 1. Trimming accounts for 5 bases at V and 4 bases at J, while the number of junction bases matched to no gene is 7. Via the germline V gene, CDR1 is MDHEN and CDR2 SYDVKM. As concerns this clone: Its cognate antigen has yet to be identified. Per-base qualities were not stored, and no clone one base away is much larger.

TCRbeta CDR3 regions were amplified from genomic DNA by means of the immunoSEQ Assay, a bias-controlled multiplex PCR. In the original analysis: Nucleated cell counts per sample were estimated from amplification of reference gene primers within the assay. Sequence reads were collapsed and filtered to measure the absolute abundance of every unique TCRbeta CDR3 rearrangement. For each sample, productive Simpson clonality was calculated as the square root of Simpson's diversity index over productive rearrangements. TCRdb's version of the immuneACCESS table is confined to in-frame rearrangements and falls short of the full clone set. An unresolved V gene accounts for under half of the shortfall where checked; the remainder is of unknown origin. V and J calls and clone size are copied from that table; D and trimming were computed from the DNA. The sample profile shows 150,000 to 160,000 clones; nearly 80% of them were found once. Under 2% of the sample is held by the ten biggest clonotypes.

Collaborating institutions collected whole blood in K2EDTA tubes following their own protocols. Collaborator samples were shipped for TCRbeta analysis as frozen whole blood, isolated PBMCs, or DNA extracted from either sample type. Sequencing was carried out using peripheral blood. This clonotype was sampled from a man older than 75 with acute or convalescent COVID-19. The chain employs TRBV28 and TRBJ1-2; the junction holds 10 bases that match TRBD1. Here is the DNA: TGTGCCAGCAGTCCGGGACAGGGGTTCTCCTATGGCTACACCTTC. It encodes CASSPGQGFSYGYTF.